Shown below are 18 T cell receptor beta chains from a single sample sequenced in a study of a mutant IDH1 vaccine in newly diagnosed glioma. The protocol was immunoSEQ multiplex PCR, while the TCRdb copy is restricted to in-frame clones and leaves out a portion. Of tens of thousands of clones in the sample, roughly 93% were seen once. Time point reported: baseline, week 1 (first vaccination visit). Treatment indicated: pre-vaccination baseline after standard-of-care therapy. The starting material was PBMCs, obtained from a glioma patient treated with radiotherapy, temozolomide or both. The receptors come from a man aged 40-49 years with glioma.

This chain links TRBV7-8 with TRBJ2-7; 9 nucleotides match TRBD1. Per germline, CDR1 SGHVS and CDR2 FQNEAQ. J was trimmed by 5 bases and V by 5 bases; bases with no gene match: 10. CDR3 length equals 15 residues. The CDR3 DNA reads as TGTGCCAGCAGCCCGTGGGACAGGGTCAGCAACGAGCAGTACTTC. Translation: CASSPWDRVSNEQYF.

This clone was counted a few times. This rearrangement joins TRBV27 to TRBJ1-1; TRBD1 is a possible D gene (6 bases). Germline V lookup: CDR1 MNHEY, CDR2 SMNVEV (reference sequence). V shed 5 bases and J shed 5 bases, with 12 bases lying between them. The CDR3 is made up of 13 amino acids. CDR3 nucleotides: TGTGCCAGCAGTAGGGGCCAGGGGACTGAAGCTTTCTTT. It codes for CASSRGQGTEAFF.

Only one count was recorded for this clone. The gene calls are TRBV19 and TRBJ2-2; D perhaps matches TRBD1 (6 bases). Per the germline V gene, CDR1 is LNHDA and CDR2 is SQIVND (reference sequence). V was cut by 2 bases and J by 3 bases, with 19 bases left in between. The length of the CDR3 is 18 residues. Here the CDR3 reads CASSIIRVQGHYTGELFF. The CDR3 DNA is TGTGCCAGTAGTATAATCCGGGTCCAGGGGCATTACACCGGGGAGCTGTTTTTT.

In this sample, this clone turned up once. The V gene is TRBV5-1, the J gene TRBJ2-2, with 9 bases aligning to TRBD2. The V gene's germline CDR1 is SGHRS and CDR2 YFSETQ. After removal of 1 base from V and 6 bases from J, the junction contained 4 bases not matched to a gene. The CDR3 runs 15 residues. CDR3 amino acids: CASSLNSGGSGELFF. The CDR3 nucleotides read TGCGCCAGCAGCTTGAATAGCGGGGGCTCCGGGGAGCTGTTTTTT.

The chain has TRBV29-1 and TRBJ1-2, with a weak D call TRBD1 (5 bases). The CDR3 sequence is 14 residues long. CDR1 and CDR2 from the germline V gene are SQVTM and ANQGSEA. The V end lost 2 bases, the J end lost 4 bases, and 14 bases lay between the germline ends. CDR3 nucleotide sequence: TGCAGCGTTGAAATTCCAGGGTTGGCCTATGGCTACACCTTC. Translated, it gives CSVEIPGLAYGYTF.

The chain carries TRBV7-9 and TRBJ2-3; 9 bases are shared with TRBD1. The CDR3 runs 17 residues. J was trimmed by 0 bases and V by 5 bases; bases with no gene match: 9. Germline-derived CDR1 and CDR2 are SEHNR and FQNEAQ (reference sequence). CDR3: CASSSGQGLTSTDTQYF. In nucleotides, the CDR3 is TGTGCCAGCAGCAGCGGACAGGGGCTTACTAGCACAGATACGCAGTATTTT.

The V call is TRBV9, the J call TRBJ1-1; D might be TRBD1 (6 bases). Trimming cost V 3 bases and J 1 base, with 10 bases left between them. CDR3 length: 14 residues. The V gene's germline CDR1 is SGDLS and CDR2 YYNGEE. The CDR3 DNA reads TGTGCCAGCAGCGCCAGGGGAAGGAACACTGAAGCTTTCTTT. Its translation: CASSARGRNTEAFF.

The V and J genes are TRBV7-9 and TRBJ1-3; D is undetermined. CDR3 length: 13 amino acids. Germline CDR1 is SEHNR and CDR2 is FQNEAQ (reference sequence). The V end was cut by 1 base, the J end by 2 bases, with 3 bases between. CDR3 DNA: TGTGCCAGCAGCTTAGTTCCTGGAAACACCATATATTTT. Encoded protein: CASSLVPGNTIYF.

This rearrangement joins TRBV19 to TRBJ2-3; 7 bases map to TRBD2. This CDR3 has 15 residues. V trimming: 5 bases; J trimming: 0 bases; junction bases outside the gene matches: 5. Per germline, CDR1 LNHDA and CDR2 SQIVND (reference sequence). This chain's CDR3 is CASSLWGGSTDTQYF. In DNA, the CDR3 is TGTGCCAGTAGTCTCTGGGGGGGGAGCACAGATACGCAGTATTTT.

V is TRBV27 and J is TRBJ1-5; D call uncertain. Germline V gene lookup returns CDR1 MNHEY and CDR2 SMNVEV (reference sequence). V lost 0 bases and J lost 0, with 9 bases in between. CDR3 length equals 16 residues. The CDR3 sequence is CASSLSVGYSNQPQHF. The CDR3 DNA is TGTGCCAGCAGTTTATCGGTCGGGTATAGCAATCAGCCCCAGCATTTT.

The chain carries TRBV7-9 and TRBJ2-5; TRBD2 matches at 12 bases. Germline CDR1 reads SEHNR; CDR2 reads FQNEAQ (reference sequence). This CDR3 comprises 17 residues. The junction had 14 bases not matched to a gene; V was cut back by 8 bases and J by 4 bases. In DNA, the CDR3 is TGTGCCAGCGACGCAGACGGATCGGGACTAGCGGGAGAGACCCAGTACTTC. It translates to CASDADGSGLAGETQYF.

The chain is built from TRBV15 and TRBJ2-7; 10 nucleotides align to TRBD1. V was clipped by 0 bases and J by 1 base; unmatched bases: 6. This CDR3 spans 17 amino acids. Germline loops: CDR1 LNHNV, CDR2 YYDKDF (reference sequence). The CDR3 spells CATSRDPRTGGSYEQYF. DNA of the CDR3: TGTGCCACCAGCAGAGATCCGAGGACAGGGGGTTCCTACGAGCAGTACTTC.

The V and J genes are TRBV4-3 and TRBJ1-1; D remains ambiguous. Trimming took 1 base from V and 5 from J, leaving 8 bases between them. Per the germline V gene, CDR1 is LGHNA and CDR2 is YSLEER. CDR3 length: 13 residues. CDR3 region: CASSQVQQTEAFF. CDR3 DNA sequence: TGCGCCAGCAGCCAAGTACAGCAGACTGAAGCTTTCTTT.

The chain links TRBV7-2 to TRBJ1-2, with D perhaps TRBD1 (6 bases). The CDR3 has 17 amino acids. Trimming took 5 bases from V and 6 from J, leaving 25 bases between them. CDR1 is SGHTA and CDR2 is FQGNSA in the germline V gene. The CDR3 spells CASSPFPDPGRGNGYTF. The CDR3 DNA reads as TGTGCCAGCAGCCCATTCCCCGACCCGGGCAGGGGAAATGGCTACACCTTC.

The V call is TRBV30, the J call TRBJ2-2, with D maybe TRBD1 (5 bases). This CDR3 is built from 14 residues. CDR1 and CDR2 from the germline V gene are GTSNPN and SVGIG (reference sequence). Trimming took 2 bases from V and 4 from J, leaving 11 bases between them. The CDR3 DNA follows: TGTGCCTGGAGTCGTAGGGGCGTCACCGGGGAGCTGTTTTTT. This codes for CAWSRRGVTGELFF.

V is TRBV19 and J is TRBJ2-7; TRBD1 might be the D (5 bases). The CDR3 length is 12 residues. V lost 3 bases to trimming and J lost 6 bases, with 9 bases between them. Germline values: CDR1 LNHDA, CDR2 SQIVND (reference sequence). This CDR3 is CASSIPGSEQYF. CDR3 DNA sequence: TGTGCCAGTAGTATTCCAGGGTCCGAGCAGTACTTC.

V and J are TRBV9 and TRBJ2-7, with 11 bases aligning to TRBD2. V shed 0 bases and J 3 bases; nucleotides not matched to a gene: 2. CDR1 and CDR2 (germline): SGDLS, YYNGEE. The CDR3 extends over 15 amino acids. CDR3 sequence reads: CASSVATSGSYEQYF. DNA of the CDR3: TGTGCCAGCAGCGTAGCTACTAGCGGGAGCTACGAGCAGTACTTC.

The chain links TRBV7-9 to TRBJ2-7; no clear D. Per germline, CDR1 SEHNR and CDR2 FQNEAQ (reference sequence). This CDR3 has 13 amino acids. V was clipped by 1 base and J by 3 bases, with 7 bases between them. CDR3 in amino acids: CASSLGDVYEQYF. In DNA, the CDR3 is TGTGCCAGCAGCTTAGGAGACGTCTACGAGCAGTACTTC. Supplemented by reference TRBV7-9 and TRBJ2-7, the full variable domain reads DTGVSQNPRHKITKRGQNVTFRCDPISEHNRLYWYRQTLGQGPEFLTYFQNEAQLEKSRLLSDRFSAERPKGSFSTLEIQRTEQGDSAMYLCASSLGDVYEQYFGPGTRLTVT.